This T cell receptor beta chain emerged from a study of regulatory T cells in long-lasting Graves disease. Study results and limitations: TCR diversity was lower in persistent Graves' patients than in newly diagnosed ones.

This clonotype was picked up many times. Its target is not known. With iRepertoire HTBI primers and Arm-PCR of CDR3 regions, TCR beta libraries were built. TCRdb called the multiplex PCR reads again in MiXCR, with one record for every CDR3 protein. Of about 420,000 distinct CDR3 sequences listed, 20% to 25% are singletons. The length of the CDR3 is 13 residues. Per germline, CDR1 DFQATT and CDR2 SNEGSKA (reference sequence). The V end lost 7 bases, the J end lost 0 bases, and 12 bases lay between the germline ends. Described time point: persistent/refractory GD, antithyroid drugs over 5 years with positive TRAb. From PBMCs, RNA was extracted and then used to make the TCR library.

This sequence was found in a female donor with Graves disease. The rearrangement joins TRBV20-1 to TRBJ1-1, with D possibly TRBD1 on 6 matching bases. The source was peripheral blood mononuclear cells (PBMCs), collected when the disease was refractory, from a patient treated with antithyroid drugs. The CDR3 loop reads CSGHTGLNTEAFF. CDR3 nucleotide sequence: TGCAGTGGTCACACAGGGTTGAACACTGAAGCTTTCTTT.